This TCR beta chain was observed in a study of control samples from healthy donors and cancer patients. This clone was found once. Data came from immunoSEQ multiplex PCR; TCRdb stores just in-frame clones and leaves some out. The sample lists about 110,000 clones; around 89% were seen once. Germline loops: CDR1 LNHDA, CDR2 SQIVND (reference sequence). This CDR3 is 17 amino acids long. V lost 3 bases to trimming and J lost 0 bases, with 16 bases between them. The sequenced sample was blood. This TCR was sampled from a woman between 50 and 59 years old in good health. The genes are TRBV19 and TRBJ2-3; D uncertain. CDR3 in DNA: TGTGCCAGTAGTATCGCGAAGACCACACCAAGCACAGATACGCAGTATTTT. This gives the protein CASSIAKTTPSTDTQYF.